Each of the 18 T cell receptor beta chains below was sequenced from the same sample in a study of OX40 agonist ivuxolimab in advanced cancers. The method was immunoSEQ multiplex PCR; TCRdb's version includes in-frame clones alone and lacks a portion of them. The sample yields about 2,800 clones, around 72% seen once. The specimen comprised CD4+ or CD8+ T cells sorted from blood, sampled in a trial of the OX40 agonist ivuxolimab. These receptors originate from an adult with an advanced solid tumor such as melanoma, head and neck, liver or kidney cancer.

The CDR3 loop reads CASIWSHGQTQYF. The CDR3, as DNA: TGTGCCAGCATCTGGTCCCATGGGCAGACCCAGTACTTC. The chain recombines TRBV2 with TRBJ2-5; D is unclear. This CDR3 spans 13 amino acids. Germline V gene lookup returns CDR1 SNHLY and CDR2 FYNNEI. Trimming shortened V by 7 bases and J by 6 bases, and 15 bases separated the two germline ends.

J is TRBJ1-5 and V is TRBV30; D might be TRBD1 (5 bases). V lost 2 bases to trimming and J lost 3 bases, with 14 bases between them. The CDR3 is 15 amino acids. The germline V gene has CDR1 GTSNPN and CDR2 SVGIG (reference sequence). For the CDR3, the DNA is TGTGCCTGGAGTCCCCTGGGGGGGTTCAATCAGCCCCAGCATTTT. Its protein is CAWSPLGGFNQPQHF.

This sequence joins TRBV5-1 and TRBJ2-5; D remains ambiguous. CDR1 and CDR2 from the germline V gene are SGHRS and YFSETQ. V gave up 4 bases and J gave up 11 bases, with 12 bases separating them. The CDR3 loop spans 11 amino acids. The DNA for the CDR3 is TGCGCCAGCAGCCATTACCAAGAGCAGTACTTC. Translating it yields CASSHYQEQYF. Full variable domain (rest looked up from reference TRBV5-1 and TRBJ2-5): KAGVTQTPRYLIKTRGQQVTLSCSPISGHRSVSWYQQTPGQGLQFLFEYFSETQRNKGNFPGRFSGRQFSNSRSEMNVSTLELGDSALYLCASSHYQEQYFGPGTRLLVL.

This clone was counted once. The chain combines TRBV5-2 with TRBJ1-2. TRBV5-2 is a pseudogene. CDR3 length: 15 residues. The CDR3 here is CASKLARRKTYGYTF. CDR3 bases: TGTGCCAGCAAACTGGCCCGACGAAAGACCTATGGCTACACCTTC.

This chain links TRBV9 with TRBJ2-4; D not certain. V was trimmed by 0 bases and J by 0 bases, leaving 7 bases between them. The length of the CDR3 is 15 residues. Germline CDR1 SGDLS, CDR2 YYNGEE. Here the CDR3 DNA reads TGTGCCAGCAGCGTAGGTGGCCTAGCCAAAAACATTCAGTACTTC. It translates to CASSVGGLAKNIQYF. Supplemented by reference TRBV9 and TRBJ2-4, the full variable domain reads DSGVTQTPKHLITATGQRVTLRCSPRSGDLSVYWYQQSLDQGLQFLIQYYNGEERAKGNILERFSAQQFPDLHSELNLSSLELGDSALYFCASSVGGLAKNIQYFGAGTRLSVL.

This chain uses TRBV4-2 with TRBJ2-2; the match to TRBD2 covers 8 bases. Germline V gene data show CDR1 as LGHNA and CDR2 as YNFKEQ. The trim removed 0 bases at V and 4 bases at J, leaving 7 bases unmatched. The CDR3 covers 17 residues. This CDR3 is CASSQDAAGGLTGELFF. The DNA of the CDR3 is TGTGCCAGCAGCCAAGATGCGGCGGGGGGACTCACCGGGGAGCTGTTTTTT.

J is TRBJ2-2 and V is TRBV10-2; D is ambiguous. The CDR3 consists of 13 residues. Germline values: CDR1 WSHSY, CDR2 SAAADI. The ends were cut back, 0 bases at V and 3 bases at J, with 2 bases in the middle. The CDR3 reads CASSESDTGELFF. The CDR3 region has the DNA TGCGCCAGCAGTGAGTCAGACACCGGGGAGCTGTTTTTT.

The gene calls are TRBV19 and TRBJ2-7; possible D gene TRBD2, 6 bases. Trimming took off 2 bases at V and 5 bases at J, with 10 bases between the two ends. This CDR3 has 13 amino acids. Per germline, CDR1 LNHDA and CDR2 SQIVND (reference sequence). The CDR3 loop reads CASSIIGGDEQYF. The CDR3 DNA follows: TGTGCCAGTAGTATAATCGGAGGGGACGAGCAGTACTTC.

As for this clone: A read error likely explains this, since a far larger clone differs by one base. This rearrangement joins TRBV27 to TRBJ2-7; TRBD1 matches at 8 bases. Germline lookup yields CDR1 MNHEY and CDR2 SMNVEV (reference sequence). This CDR3 has 13 amino acids. V lost 8 bases to trimming and J lost 7 bases; unmatched junction nucleotides: 10. The CDR3 here is CASGATGVVEQYF. The DNA for the CDR3 is TGTGCCAGCGGGGCGACAGGGGTGGTAGAGCAGTACTTC.

The chain has TRBV28 and TRBJ2-5, with 9 bases identical to TRBD1. The CDR3 length is 15 residues. Unmatched junction bases numbered 5, after V lost 2 bases and J lost 4 bases. Per germline, CDR1 MDHEN and CDR2 SYDVKM. CDR3 coding DNA: TGTGCCAGCAGTTTAGAAACAGGGGGCGGAGAGACCCAGTACTTC. Protein sequence: CASSLETGGGETQYF.

The rearrangement uses TRBV27 and TRBJ1-5; 7 nucleotides align to TRBD1. This CDR3 contains 14 residues. Germline loops: CDR1 MNHEY, CDR2 SMNVEV (reference sequence). The V and J ends lost 4 bases and 7 bases, in that order; junction bases with no gene match: 7. The CDR3 nucleotides read TGTGCCAGCAGTTATACAGGGGAAGTACAGCCCCAGCATTTT. It codes for CASSYTGEVQPQHF.

The rearrangement joins TRBV28 to TRBJ1-5; no clear D. V dropped 3 bases and J dropped 4 bases, with 13 bases sitting between them. Germline V gene lookup returns CDR1 MDHEN and CDR2 SYDVKM. The CDR3 extends over 15 amino acids. The CDR3 here is CASSFTRGTNQPQHF. In DNA form, the CDR3 reads TGTGCCAGCAGTTTTACCCGGGGTACGAATCAGCCCCAGCATTTT. Full variable domain (outside the CDR3, taken from reference TRBV28 and TRBJ1-5): DVKVTQSSRYLVKRTGEKVFLECVQDMDHENMFWYRQDPGLGLRLIYFSYDVKMKEKGDIPEGYSVSREKKERFSLILESASTNQTSMYLCASSFTRGTNQPQHFGDGTRLSIL.

About this clone itself: The junction differs from germline at one of its ends, possibly a read error. The chain employs TRBV7-7 and TRBJ2-1; no firm D call. Germline V gene lookup returns CDR1 SSHAT and CDR2 FNYEAQ (reference sequence). This CDR3 is built from 13 residues. The CDR3, as DNA: TGTGCTAGCAGCTTCAATCCGGTGGATGAGCAGTTCTTC. Protein product: CASSFNPVDEQFF. The whole variable domain, remainder taken from reference TRBV7-7 and TRBJ2-1, is GAGVSQSPRYKVTKRGQDVTLRCDPISSHATLYWYQQALGQGPEFLTYFNYEAQPDKSGLPSDRFSAERPEGSISTLTIQRTEQRDSAMYRCASSFNPVDEQFFGPGTRLTVL.

V is TRBV11-1 and J is TRBJ2-7; 8 nucleotides match TRBD1. The trim removed 4 bases at V and 6 bases at J, leaving 8 bases unmatched. Germline CDR1 and CDR2: SGHAT and FQDESV (reference sequence). This CDR3 is 14 amino acids long. This CDR3 is CASSSGQGLLEQYF. CDR3 nucleotide sequence: TGTGCCAGCAGCTCAGGACAGGGTCTCCTCGAGCAGTACTTC.

The rearrangement joins TRBV29-1 to TRBJ2-1, with a possible D match to TRBD1 (5 bases). From germline, CDR1 is SQVTM and CDR2 ANQGSEA. V lost 3 bases and J 7 bases, leaving 22 bases between the germline ends. This CDR3 has 16 residues. CDR3 sequence (DNA): TGCAGCGTTGAGCTAGACTTCGATCTAAGGGGTAATGAGCAGTTCTTC. It translates to CSVELDFDLRGNEQFF.

The gene calls are TRBV5-1 and TRBJ2-7; D is possibly TRBD1 or TRBD2 (6 bases each). V was clipped by 4 bases and J by 9 bases, with 20 bases between them. CDR3 length: 14 residues. Germline V gene data show CDR1 as SGHRS and CDR2 as YFSETQ. CDR3 sequence: CASSHWPGEVVQYF. In DNA form, the CDR3 reads TGCGCCAGCAGCCACTGGCCAGGGGAGGTAGTGCAGTACTTC.

The V and J genes are TRBV10-3 and TRBJ2-3; TRBD1 is a possible D gene (6 bases). Germline V gene data show CDR1 as ENHRY and CDR2 as SYGVKD. This CDR3 has 18 amino acids. Trimming shortened V by 6 bases and J by 0 bases, and 22 bases separated the two germline ends. The CDR3 DNA reads as TGTGCCATCAGCAACCCTCTTCGCCAGGGGCCGAGCACAGATACGCAGTATTTT. It yields the protein CAISNPLRQGPSTDTQYF.

CDR3 protein: CASTIGGGPEAFF. Written as DNA, the CDR3 is TGTGCCAGTACCATCGGTGGGGGCCCTGAAGCTTTCTTT. The V gene is TRBV19, the J gene TRBJ1-1; weak D call: TRBD1 (6 bases). This CDR3 spans 13 amino acids. Germline V gives CDR1 LNHDA, CDR2 SQIVND (reference sequence). Trimming left V 7 bases short and J 6 bases short, with 15 bases between. Full variable domain (rest looked up from reference TRBV19 and TRBJ1-1): DGGITQSPKYLFRKEGQNVTLSCEQNLNHDAMYWYRQDPGQGLRLIYYSQIVNDFQKGDIAEGYSVSREKKESFPLTVTSAQKNPTAFYLCASTIGGGPEAFFGQGTRLTVV.